This paragraph reports one T cell receptor (beta chain). The sample comes from a study of blood T cell repertoires in COVID-19. Whole-study context: COVID-19 samples from acute and convalescent phases originated in the United States, Italy and Spain.

Authors' analysis steps: Reference gene primer amplification yielded estimated nucleated cell counts. Some clones are missing from TCRdb's copy, which holds only in-frame ones; the method was immunoSEQ multiplex PCR. D and trimming come from the DNA, and the V and J calls and clone size come from that table. The sample holds about 310,000 clones, 85% to 90% seen once. The CDR3 runs to 19 residues. Losses at the gene ends were 0 bases for V and 1 base for J; bases not matched to a gene: 7. CDR1 is SGDLS, CDR2 YYNGEE, per germline. All enrollees were about 18 to 89 years old and from roughly 22 US areas.

The chain joins TRBV9 to TRBJ2-2; 12 nucleotides match TRBD2. This clonotype was sampled from a woman aged 25 to 39 who had recovered from COVID-19. Material: PBMCs or T cells enriched from blood (not recorded which). The CDR3: CASSVGGLAGRRNTGELFF. The CDR3 DNA reads as TGTGCCAGCAGCGTAGGAGGACTAGCGGGGAGAAGGAACACCGGGGAGCTGTTTTTT. The whole variable domain, remainder taken from reference TRBV9 and TRBJ2-2, is DSGVTQTPKHLITATGQRVTLRCSPRSGDLSVYWYQQSLDQGLQFLIQYYNGEERAKGNILERFSAQQFPDLHSELNLSSLELGDSALYFCASSVGGLAGRRNTGELFFGEGSRLTVL.